Below, 13 T cell receptor beta chains from the same sample are listed, as sequenced in a study of regulatory T cells in long-lasting Graves disease. As to time point: newly diagnosed GD, antithyroid drugs for less than 3 months. Preparation of the TCR library used RNA extracted from PBMCs. Arm-PCR of CDR3 regions and iRepertoire HTBI primers were the basis on which TCR beta libraries were built. Via MiXCR, TCRdb re-called the multiplex PCR reads, giving one row per CDR3 protein. The table has a few hundred thousand distinct CDR3 sequences, 15% to 20% seen once. This sample was shared with a second study, whose subject was T cells in Graves' hyperthyroidism and ophthalmopathy.

The starting material was peripheral blood mononuclear cells (PBMCs), obtained at new diagnosis, from a patient treated with antithyroid drugs. The source of these receptors is a young woman with Graves disease.

This clonotype was found many times. V and J are TRBV2 and TRBJ2-3; D is uncertain. Germline lookup yields CDR1 SNHLY and CDR2 FYNNEI. V lost 0 bases and J lost 6, with 16 bases in between. This CDR3 comprises 16 residues. CDR3 coding DNA: TGTGCCAGCAGTGAAGCGGGCAGCGACCCTTGGGATACGCAGTATTTT. It specifies CASSEAGSDPWDTQYF.

This clonotype has ten or more counts. This chain uses TRBV28 with TRBJ2-2, with TRBD1 matching 7 bases. This CDR3 region has 18 residues. The V gene's germline CDR1 is MDHEN and CDR2 SYDVKM. With 0 bases clipped from V and 0 bases from J, the junction kept 7 bases outside the gene matches. This CDR3 is CASSLWDRFSSNTGELFF. In DNA form, the CDR3 reads TGTGCCAGCAGTTTATGGGACAGGTTCTCCTCGAACACCGGGGAGCTGTTTTTT.

This clonotype was picked up many times. The chain is built from TRBV7-3 and TRBJ2-2; D remains unclear. Germline lookup yields CDR1 SGHTA and CDR2 FQGTGA. Trimming stripped 5 bases from V and 7 bases from J, with 11 bases between. The CDR3 is 13 residues long. The CDR3 here is CASSPGPFGELFF. For the CDR3, the DNA is TGTGCCAGCAGCCCCGGACCTTTCGGGGAGCTGTTTTTT.

This clonotype was counted many times. The V call is TRBV20-1, the J call TRBJ1-4; D may be TRBD1 (6 bases). This CDR3 has 19 amino acids. The germline V gene has CDR1 DFQATT and CDR2 SNEGSKA (reference sequence). V lost 3 bases and J 4 bases, leaving 27 bases between the germline ends. CDR3 nucleotides: TGCAGTGCTAGTCCAGTATTCCGTCCGATGGGGGCGTATAATGAAAAACTGTTTTTT. This encodes CSASPVFRPMGAYNEKLFF.

This clonotype was recorded at least ten times. The chain carries TRBV12-3 or TRBV12-4 and TRBJ2-4, with unresolved D. V lost 5 bases, J lost 7 bases, and 12 bases lay in between. The CDR3 covers 13 residues. Written as DNA, the CDR3 is TGTGCCAGCAGTCCCCGAACGCCTAACATTCAGTACTTC. Protein: CASSPRTPNIQYF.

In this sample, this clonotype turned up many times. V and J are TRBV6-1 and TRBJ2-3; D may be TRBD1 (5 bases). This CDR3 spans 14 amino acids. Germline V gene lookup returns CDR1 MNHNS and CDR2 SASEGT. Trimming cost V 1 base and J 4 bases, with 9 bases left between them. This CDR3 reads CASSEGRVADTQYF. The CDR3, as DNA: TGTGCCAGCAGTGAAGGCAGGGTGGCAGATACGCAGTATTTT.

This clonotype was counted a few times. The V gene is TRBV5-1, the J gene TRBJ2-3, with D perhaps TRBD1 or TRBD2 (5 bases each). Per germline, CDR1 SGHRS and CDR2 YFSETQ. The V gene lost 4 bases and the J gene lost 8 bases, with 11 bases spanning the gap. This CDR3 comprises 12 residues. The chain's CDR3 is CASSPTGGTQYF. In DNA form, the CDR3 reads TGCGCCAGCAGCCCCACTGGGGGTACGCAGTATTTT.

This clonotype occurred a few times. The chain links TRBV7-6 to TRBJ2-2; 8 nucleotides align to TRBD2. The CDR3 contains 14 residues. Trimming cost V 4 bases and J 5 bases; bases outside gene matches: 3. Germline CDR1 is SGHVS and CDR2 is FNYEAQ. CDR3 protein: CASSSGGPTGELFF. The DNA for the CDR3 is TGTGCCAGCAGCTCGGGAGGGCCGACCGGGGAGCTGTTTTTT.

With regard to this clonotype: This may stem from a read error, because a much larger clone lies one nucleotide away. V is TRBV16 and J is TRBJ2-3; D gene unclear. The ends were cut back, 4 bases at V and 5 bases at J, with 13 bases in the middle. This CDR3 spans 14 amino acids. Germline CDR1 KGHSY, CDR2 FQNENV. The CDR3 here is CASSRSWSGDTQYF. In DNA form, the CDR3 reads TGTGCCAGCAGCCGATCTTGGAGTGGAGATACGCAGTATTTT.

In DNA, the CDR3 is TGTGCCAGCAGCTTGGGCCGGGAGGGGGCTTTCTTT. Translating it yields CASSLGREGAFF. This chain connects TRBV7-9 to TRBJ1-1, with D possibly being TRBD1 (5 bases). The ends were cut back, 3 bases at V and 11 bases at J, with 13 bases in the middle. The CDR3 has 12 amino acids. Germline V lookup: CDR1 SEHNR, CDR2 FQNEAQ (reference sequence).

This clonotype was detected ten times or more. This sequence joins TRBV30 and TRBJ2-3, with TRBD1 as a possible D gene (5 bases). The V gene lost 2 bases and the J gene lost 0 bases, with 9 bases spanning the gap. Per germline, CDR1 GTSNPN and CDR2 SVGIG (reference sequence). The CDR3 runs 14 residues. The CDR3 loop reads CAWSQGDSTDTQYF. The DNA of the CDR3 is TGTGCCTGGAGTCAAGGGGATAGCACAGATACGCAGTATTTT.

The table lists this clonotype with many counts. The chain combines TRBV30 with TRBJ1-2; possible D gene TRBD1, 5 bases. Between the trimmed V and J ends, which lost 6 bases and 1 base, there was a span of 12 bases. This CDR3 contains 13 residues. CDR1 GTSNPN and CDR2 SVGIG come from the germline V gene (reference sequence). The CDR3 loop reads CACDGGFNYGYTF. The CDR3 DNA reads TGTGCCTGCGATGGGGGGTTTAACTATGGCTACACCTTC.

This clonotype showed up many times. V is TRBV3-1 and J is TRBJ1-3; D is ambiguous. V lost 1 base and J lost 7, with 5 bases in between. Germline CDR1 is LGHDT and CDR2 is YNNKEL (reference sequence). The CDR3 runs 12 residues. The CDR3 sequence is CASSQVENTIYF. The CDR3 coding sequence is TGTGCCAGCAGCCAAGTCGAGAACACCATATATTTT.